Listed below are T cell receptor beta chains from one sample, sequenced in a study of yellow fever vaccine responses in identical twins. TCRdb itself ran the RT-PCR reads through MiXCR, one entry per CDR3 protein. The data show about 10,000 distinct CDR3 sequences, approximately 87% seen once. The sequencing used T cells from blood (PBMCs), unsorted or a sorted subset (not recorded which), collected before or after yellow fever vaccination (not recorded which). These receptors all stem from a young woman who received the yellow fever vaccine. CDR3s include the opening cysteine and the closing phenylalanine or tryptophan. A D gene is named only where the DNA matches it firmly. Rows give clone size only sometimes, using once, few, many, or a class for an expanded clone.

j_gene: TRBJ2-1
v_gene: TRBV20-1
d_gene: TRBD2
abundance: NA
CDR3aa: CSARTSGGADEQFF
CDR3nt: TGCAGTGCTCGCACTAGCGGGGGGGCCGATGAGCAGTTCTTC

j_gene: TRBJ2-1
v_gene: TRBV29-1
d_gene: TRBD2
abundance: NA
CDR3aa: CSVGTSGSSYNEQFF
CDR3nt: TGCAGCGTTGGGACTAGCGGGAGCTCCTACAATGAGCAGTTCTTC

j_gene: TRBJ2-3
v_gene: TRBV10-1
d_gene: TRBD1
abundance: NA
CDR3aa: CASSADREAVDTQYF
CDR3nt: TGCGCCAGCAGTGCTGACAGGGAAGCAGTAGATACGCAGTATTTT

j_gene: TRBJ2-5
v_gene: TRBV25-1
d_gene: NA
abundance: NA
CDR3aa: CASSARTETQYF
CDR3nt: TGTGCCAGCAGTGCTAGAACAGAGACCCAGTACTTC

j_gene: TRBJ2-1
v_gene: TRBV2
d_gene: TRBD2
abundance: NA
CDR3aa: CASRYTAGDSDEQFF
CDR3nt: TGTGCCAGCAGATATACAGCGGGAGATAGCGATGAGCAGTTCTTC

j_gene: TRBJ2-1
v_gene: TRBV14
d_gene: NA
abundance: NA
CDR3aa: CASSQDEEQFF
CDR3nt: TGTGCCAGCAGCCAAGATGAGGAGCAATTCTTC

j_gene: TRBJ2-7
v_gene: TRBV20-1
d_gene: TRBD2
abundance: NA
CDR3aa: CSARDLFEREGLYEQYF
CDR3nt: TGCAGTGCTAGAGATCTCTTTGAGCGGGAGGGCCTGTACGAGCAGTACTTC

j_gene: TRBJ2-7
v_gene: TRBV11-3
d_gene: NA
abundance: NA
CDR3aa: CASSYQDPAGYDYEQYF
CDR3nt: TGTGCCAGCAGCTACCAAGACCCAGCAGGGTACGACTACGAGCAGTACTTC

j_gene: TRBJ2-7
v_gene: TRBV11-3
d_gene: NA
abundance: few
CDR3aa: CASSLDLYEQYF
CDR3nt: TGTGCCAGCAGCCTCGACTTATACGAGCAGTACTTC

j_gene: TRBJ2-7
v_gene: TRBV10-3
d_gene: TRBD1
abundance: NA
CDR3aa: CAIRGTGSSYEQYF
CDR3nt: TGTGCCATCAGAGGGACAGGGAGCTCCTACGAGCAGTACTTC

j_gene: TRBJ2-2
v_gene: TRBV4-1
d_gene: TRBD1
abundance: NA
CDR3aa: CASSHRQGSTGELFF
CDR3nt: TGCGCCAGCAGCCACCGACAGGGAAGTACCGGGGAGCTGTTTTTT

j_gene: TRBJ1-2
v_gene: TRBV9
d_gene: NA
abundance: NA
CDR3aa: CASYRAGGYTF
CDR3nt: TGTGCCAGCTATAGGGCTGGGGGCTACACCTTC

j_gene: TRBJ1-1
v_gene: TRBV29-1
d_gene: NA
abundance: NA
CDR3aa: CSGLNTEAFF
CDR3nt: TGCAGCGGTTTGAACACTGAAGCTTTCTTT

j_gene: TRBJ2-1
v_gene: TRBV29-1
d_gene: TRBD2
abundance: NA
CDR3aa: CSVDTSGGYNEQFF
CDR3nt: TGCAGCGTTGATACTAGCGGGGGGTACAATGAGCAGTTCTTC

j_gene: TRBJ2-7
v_gene: TRBV2
d_gene: NA
abundance: NA
CDR3aa: CASLDRDRVEQYF
CDR3nt: TGTGCCAGCTTGGACAGAGACCGGGTCGAGCAGTACTTC

j_gene: TRBJ2-1
v_gene: TRBV2
d_gene: NA
abundance: NA
CDR3aa: CASNGDHASGEQFF
CDR3nt: TGTGCCAGCAACGGGGACCACGCGAGTGGTGAGCAGTTCTTC

j_gene: TRBJ2-1
v_gene: TRBV2
d_gene: NA
abundance: NA
CDR3aa: CASSGRFSYNEQFF
CDR3nt: TGTGCCAGTTCCGGACGTTTCTCCTACAATGAGCAGTTCTTC

j_gene: TRBJ2-3
v_gene: TRBV12-3/TRBV12-4
d_gene: NA
abundance: NA
CDR3aa: CASSFSMLPTDTQYF
CDR3nt: TGTGCCAGCAGTTTTTCTATGCTACCCACAGATACGCAGTATTTT

j_gene: TRBJ2-2
v_gene: TRBV5-1
d_gene: NA
abundance: NA
CDR3aa: CASSSQDMNTGELFF
CDR3nt: TGCGCCAGCAGCTCCCAGGATATGAACACCGGGGAGCTGTTTTTT

j_gene: TRBJ2-5
v_gene: TRBV5-1
d_gene: TRBD2
abundance: NA
CDR3aa: CASSQGLAGGGETQYF
CDR3nt: TGCGCCAGCAGCCAGGGACTAGCGGGAGGGGGCGAGACCCAGTACTTC

j_gene: TRBJ2-2
v_gene: TRBV11-3
d_gene: NA
abundance: NA
CDR3aa: CASSLVIGSRELFF
CDR3nt: TGTGCCAGCAGCTTAGTGATCGGGAGCAGGGAGCTGTTTTTT

j_gene: TRBJ2-1
v_gene: TRBV10-3
d_gene: TRBD1
abundance: NA
CDR3aa: CAISKTGSPNEQFF
CDR3nt: TGTGCCATCAGCAAGACAGGGAGCCCAAATGAGCAGTTCTTC

j_gene: TRBJ2-3
v_gene: TRBV28
d_gene: NA
abundance: NA
CDR3aa: CASSWGAPNTQYF
CDR3nt: TGTGCCAGCAGTTGGGGAGCGCCCAATACGCAGTATTTT

j_gene: TRBJ1-4
v_gene: TRBV6-1
d_gene: NA
abundance: NA
CDR3aa: CASLSRSPILNEKLFF
CDR3nt: TGTGCCAGTTTGTCTCGATCCCCGATCCTCAATGAAAAACTGTTTTTT

j_gene: TRBJ1-1
v_gene: TRBV11-3
d_gene: NA
abundance: once
CDR3aa: CASSFTLNTEAFF
CDR3nt: TGTGCCAGCAGCTTCACACTGAACACTGAAGCTTTCTTT

j_gene: TRBJ1-2
v_gene: TRBV29-1
d_gene: NA
abundance: NA
CDR3aa: CSVSFNYGYTF
CDR3nt: TGCAGCGTTTCCTTTAACTATGGCTACACCTTC

j_gene: TRBJ2-7
v_gene: TRBV12-3/TRBV12-4
d_gene: NA
abundance: NA
CDR3aa: CASSRSSYEQYF
CDR3nt: TGTGCCAGCAGCCGTAGCTCCTACGAGCAGTACTTC